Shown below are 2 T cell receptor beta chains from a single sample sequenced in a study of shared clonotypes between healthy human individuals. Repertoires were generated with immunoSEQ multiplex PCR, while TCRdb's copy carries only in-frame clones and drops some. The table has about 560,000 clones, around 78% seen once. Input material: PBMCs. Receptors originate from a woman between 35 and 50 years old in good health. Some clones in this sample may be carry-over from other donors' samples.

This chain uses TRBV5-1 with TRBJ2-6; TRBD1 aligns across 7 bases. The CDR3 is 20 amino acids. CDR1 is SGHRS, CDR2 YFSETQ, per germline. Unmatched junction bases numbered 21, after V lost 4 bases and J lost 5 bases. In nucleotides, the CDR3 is TGCGCCAGCAGCACCCCAACTCGGACAGGTGACACCGCGCGGGCCAACGTCCTGACTTTC. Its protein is CASSTPTRTGDTARANVLTF. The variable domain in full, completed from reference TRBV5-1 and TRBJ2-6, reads KAGVTQTPRYLIKTRGQQVTLSCSPISGHRSVSWYQQTPGQGLQFLFEYFSETQRNKGNFPGRFSGRQFSNSRSEMNVSTLELGDSALYLCASSTPTRTGDTARANVLTFGAGSRLTVL.

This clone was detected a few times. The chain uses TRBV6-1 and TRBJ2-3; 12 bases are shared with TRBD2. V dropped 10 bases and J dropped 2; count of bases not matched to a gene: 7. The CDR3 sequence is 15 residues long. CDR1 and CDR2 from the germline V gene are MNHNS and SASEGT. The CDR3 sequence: CATTSGSSVTDTQYF. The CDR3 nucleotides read TGTGCCACGACTAGCGGGAGTTCCGTCACAGATACGCAGTATTTT.